Presented here are 30 T cell receptor beta chains from one specimen sequenced in a study of OX40 agonist ivuxolimab in advanced cancers. The library was prepared using the immunoSEQ multiplex PCR assay. TCRdb obtained this table from immuneACCESS and retained in-frame rearrangements with V and J assigned. These tables miss some clones; where compared with another copy, unresolved V genes account for less than half of the shortfall, and the remainder is unexplained. Within this sample are about 58,000 clones, with less than 85% of them counted one time only. Approximately 3.1% of the sample lies in the top ten. The specimen was CD4+ or CD8+ T cells sorted from blood, collected in a trial of the OX40 agonist ivuxolimab. The origin of the receptors is an adult with an advanced solid tumor such as melanoma, head and neck, liver or kidney cancer.

The chain recombines TRBV19 with TRBJ2-4, with a weak D call TRBD1 (6 bases). The germline V and J ends were trimmed by 5 bases and 8 bases, with 22 bases remaining between them. This CDR3 comprises 16 residues. Germline values: CDR1 LNHDA, CDR2 SQIVND (reference sequence). CDR3 coding DNA: TGTGCCAGTAGTTTCACCTCCGGAGCAGGGGCTGACATTCAGTACTTC. Translated: CASSFTSGAGADIQYF.

J is TRBJ1-4 and V is TRBV5-1, with a tentative D call TRBD1 (5 bases). Trimming took 3 bases from V and 3 from J, leaving 15 bases between them. CDR3 length equals 16 residues. The V gene's germline CDR1 is SGHRS and CDR2 YFSETQ. The CDR3 region is CASSSDGGPPNEKLFF. DNA of the CDR3: TGCGCCAGCAGCTCGGACGGGGGACCTCCTAATGAAAAACTGTTTTTT.

The genes are TRBV7-9 and TRBJ2-7; 7 positions match TRBD2. The V and J ends lost 1 base and 2 bases, in that order; junction bases with no gene match: 2. CDR3 length: 14 residues. Germline V lookup: CDR1 SEHNR, CDR2 FQNEAQ (reference sequence). CDR3 sequence (DNA): TGTGCCAGCAGCTTAGATCTAGCGGCCTACGAGCAGTACTTC. Protein sequence: CASSLDLAAYEQYF.

The CDR3 sequence: CASSLEYEQFF. CDR3 DNA sequence: TGTGCCAGCAGCTTAGAGTATGAGCAGTTCTTC. The chain links TRBV7-2 to TRBJ2-1, with D uncertain. This CDR3 comprises 11 residues. Germline V gene sequence: CDR1 SGHTA, CDR2 FQGNSA. V was clipped by 1 base and J by 8 bases, with 3 bases between them.

V and J are TRBV5-1 and TRBJ1-1; a weak D match, TRBD1 (5 bases). The V end lost 4 bases, the J end lost 5 bases, and 18 bases lay between the germline ends. Germline V CDR1 and CDR2: SGHRS, YFSETQ. The CDR3 runs 15 residues. The CDR3 sequence is CASSPMDPGRTEAFF. CDR3 DNA sequence: TGCGCCAGCAGCCCTATGGACCCAGGGCGGACTGAAGCTTTCTTT.

The chain carries TRBV27 and TRBJ2-5; D is possibly TRBD2 (7 bases). The germline gives CDR1 MNHEY, CDR2 SMNVEV (reference sequence). CDR3 length equals 13 residues. Trimming took off 8 bases at V and 4 bases at J, with 14 bases between the two ends. CDR3 protein: CASPEGGRETQYF. CDR3 in DNA: TGTGCCAGCCCAGAGGGGGGGCGAGAGACCCAGTACTTC.

This rearrangement joins TRBV10-3 to TRBJ1-4; D is possibly TRBD1 (5 bases). Trimming shortened V by 0 bases and J by 6 bases, and 11 bases separated the two germline ends. From germline, CDR1 is ENHRY and CDR2 SYGVKD. This CDR3 spans 15 amino acids. The chain's CDR3 is CAISESGGNYEKLFF. Written as DNA, the CDR3 is TGTGCCATCAGTGAGTCCGGGGGGAACTATGAAAAACTGTTTTTT.

The gene calls are TRBV18 and TRBJ2-1; 7 bases align to TRBD1. CDR3 length: 12 amino acids. Unmatched junction bases numbered 2, after V lost 5 bases and J lost 7 bases. The germline V gene encodes CDR1 KGHSH and CDR2 LQKENI. CDR3 in amino acids: CASSEGQNEQFF. The CDR3 DNA follows: TGTGCCAGCTCAGAGGGACAGAATGAGCAGTTCTTC.

The chain carries TRBV28 and TRBJ2-5; 7 bases align to TRBD1. The J call may be wrong; the DNA end is better matched by TRBJ2-7. Germline CDR1 MDHEN, CDR2 SYDVKM. This CDR3 region has 15 residues. The CDR3 sequence is CASAQLRQGVSEQYF. The CDR3, as DNA: TGTGCCAGCGCCCAGCTACGACAGGGTGTAAGCGAGCAGTACTTC.

V is TRBV9 and J is TRBJ2-1, with 7 bases that match TRBD2. V lost 5 bases and J lost 5; bases outside the gene matches: 4. Per the germline V gene, CDR1 is SGDLS and CDR2 is YYNGEE. The CDR3 contains 13 residues. CDR3: CASRGTINNEQFF. The CDR3 DNA is TGTGCCAGCAGAGGGACTATCAACAATGAGCAGTTCTTC.

The rearrangement uses TRBV5-5 and TRBJ1-4; tentatively, D is TRBD1 (6 bases). Per germline, CDR1 SGHKS and CDR2 YYEKEE (reference sequence). Trimming cost V 4 bases and J 3 bases, with 10 bases left between them. This CDR3 comprises 14 residues. The CDR3 is CASSGGAANEKLFF. The CDR3 DNA reads as TGTGCCAGCAGCGGGGGGGCTGCTAATGAAAAACTGTTTTTT.

DNA for the CDR3: TGTGCCAGCAGCCAAGAGTCGGGGGGGCCAACAGATACGCAGTATTTT. Amino acid sequence: CASSQESGGPTDTQYF. The chain employs TRBV4-2 and TRBJ2-3; TRBD2 aligns across 8 bases. The CDR3 is 16 amino acids. Losses at the gene ends were 0 bases for V and 3 bases for J; bases not matched to a gene: 5. Germline loops: CDR1 LGHNA, CDR2 YNFKEQ.

This clone was recorded once. The chain has TRBV5-1 and TRBJ1-1, with D perhaps matching TRBD1 (5 bases). The germline V gene encodes CDR1 SGHRS and CDR2 YFSETQ. V dropped 2 bases and J dropped 3 bases, with 8 bases sitting between them. The CDR3 consists of 13 residues. CDR3 coding DNA: TGCGCCAGCAGCTTTGACAGCTACACTGAAGCTTTCTTT. It encodes CASSFDSYTEAFF.

The chain carries TRBV10-3 and TRBJ2-3, with 12 bases fitting TRBD2. There are 16 residues in the CDR3. Germline V lookup: CDR1 ENHRY, CDR2 SYGVKD. V shed 6 bases and J 1 base; nucleotides not matched to a gene: 5. The CDR3 DNA sequence: TGTGCCATCAGCGCGACTAGCGGGGGAGGCACAGATACGCAGTATTTT. Its translation is CAISATSGGGTDTQYF.

This rearrangement joins TRBV7-2 to TRBJ2-6; D not resolved. CDR1 is SGHTA and CDR2 is FQGNSA in the germline V gene. This CDR3 is built from 15 residues. V lost 5 bases, J lost 0 bases, and 8 bases lay in between. The CDR3 loop is CASSPFLSGANVLTF. For the CDR3, the DNA is TGTGCCAGCAGCCCCTTCCTCTCTGGGGCCAACGTCCTGACTTTC.

In this sample, this clone turned up once. The V call is TRBV5-1, the J call TRBJ2-7; 9 bases line up with TRBD1. V lost 4 bases to trimming and J lost 3 bases; unmatched junction nucleotides: 2. The CDR3 is 13 amino acids. Germline-derived CDR1 and CDR2 are SGHRS and YFSETQ. The CDR3 spells CASSPTGGYEQYF. The CDR3 DNA follows: TGCGCCAGCAGCCCGACAGGGGGCTACGAGCAGTACTTC.

V is TRBV7-2 and J is TRBJ2-1; TRBD2 aligns across 7 bases. The V segment lost 1 base and the J segment 10 bases; nucleotides outside the gene matches: 7. Germline-derived CDR1 and CDR2 are SGHTA and FQGNSA. This CDR3 has 14 amino acids. DNA of the CDR3: TGTGCCAGCAGCTTAGAAGGTCGGGGGGTCGAGCAGTTCTTC. It codes for CASSLEGRGVEQFF.

In DNA form, the CDR3 reads TGTGCCAGCCCGCAGGGGGCAGGGGAAAAACTGTTTTTT. The encoded protein is CASPQGAGEKLFF. The chain employs TRBV7-9 and TRBJ1-4; TRBD1 matches 8 bases. Germline-derived CDR1 and CDR2 are SEHNR and FQNEAQ (reference sequence). V lost 8 bases to trimming and J lost 8 bases; unmatched junction nucleotides: 7. This CDR3 contains 13 residues.

The chain recombines TRBV6-5 with TRBJ2-7; possibly TRBD2 for D (7 bases). Germline CDR1 and CDR2: MNHEY and SVGAGI. Trimming shortened V by 4 bases and J by 3 bases, and 13 bases separated the two germline ends. CDR3 length: 14 amino acids. This chain's CDR3 is CASSSRGGGYEQYF. For the CDR3, the DNA is TGTGCCAGCAGTTCCCGGGGAGGGGGCTACGAGCAGTACTTC.

This clone was seen a handful of times. The chain links TRBV2 to TRBJ1-6; D gene ambiguous. The CDR3 covers 16 residues. Trimming cost V 4 bases and J 5 bases, with 15 bases left between them. Germline V gives CDR1 SNHLY, CDR2 FYNNEI. This CDR3 is CASSGRRSPNNSPLHF. In DNA, the CDR3 is TGTGCCAGCAGTGGTAGGCGTAGCCCGAATAATTCACCCCTCCACTTT. The full variable domain, with the rest looked up from reference TRBV2 and TRBJ1-6, is EPEVTQTPSHQVTQMGQEVILRCVPISNHLYFYWYRQILGQKVEFLVSFYNNEISEKSEIFDDQFSVERPDGSNFTLKIRSTKLEDSAMYFCASSGRRSPNNSPLHFGNGTRLTVT.

V usage is TRBV19 and J usage is TRBJ2-5; D gene uncertain. CDR1 is LNHDA, CDR2 SQIVND, per germline (reference sequence). The CDR3 has 14 amino acids. V was pared by 10 bases and J by 3 bases, with 18 bases between. The CDR3 DNA sequence: TGTGCCACCGCCAATTCAGGCAGTGAAGAGACCCAGTACTTC. Residues: CATANSGSEETQYF.

The CDR3 DNA reads TGCAGCGTCTACAGTACCGACGGGAGGGAGCAGTACTTC. Its translation: CSVYSTDGREQYF. The V and J genes are TRBV29-1 and TRBJ2-7; the match to TRBD2 covers 7 bases. The CDR3 runs to 13 residues. Unmatched junction bases numbered 12, after V lost 6 bases and J lost 7 bases. Germline V gives CDR1 SQVTM, CDR2 ANQGSEA.

A remark on this clone: Within the sample, other DNA sequences also encode this same CDR3. This sequence joins TRBV30 and TRBJ2-3; 7 bases fit TRBD2. Trimming cost V 2 bases and J 1 base; bases outside gene matches: 0. The germline V gene encodes CDR1 GTSNPN and CDR2 SVGIG (reference sequence). This CDR3 is 13 amino acids long. Here the CDR3 DNA reads TGTGCCTGGAGTAGCGGGGGCACAGATACGCAGTATTTT. It specifies CAWSSGGTDTQYF.

The chain recombines TRBV10-3 with TRBJ1-1; a weak D match, TRBD1 (6 bases). Germline CDR1 and CDR2: ENHRY and SYGVKD. The CDR3 runs 14 residues. In DNA form, the CDR3 reads TGTCACGAAGACAGGTCCTCCGGGTGGACTGAAGCTTTCTTT. Translating it yields CHEDRSSGWTEAFF.

A single count supports this clone. This sequence joins TRBV7-9 and TRBJ2-7; D gene unclear. CDR1 SEHNR and CDR2 FQNEAQ come from the germline V gene (reference sequence). This CDR3 contains 15 residues. Trimming stripped 0 bases from V and 0 bases from J, with 9 bases between. Here the CDR3 reads CASSLAGSSSYEQYF. In DNA form, the CDR3 reads TGTGCCAGCAGCTTAGCGGGCAGTAGCTCCTACGAGCAGTACTTC.

This chain connects TRBV7-2 to TRBJ1-1; D not resolved. V lost 1 base and J lost 1, with 7 bases in between. This CDR3 has 14 amino acids. The V gene's germline CDR1 is SGHTA and CDR2 FQGNSA. The CDR3 region has the DNA TGTGCCAGCAGCTTAGGGCTCGGGAACACTGAAGCTTTCTTT. Protein: CASSLGLGNTEAFF.

This clone is a singleton in its sample. The chain combines TRBV28 with TRBJ1-2; 8 bases are a match to TRBD1. Germline V gene sequence: CDR1 MDHEN, CDR2 SYDVKM. With 8 bases clipped from V and 4 bases from J, the junction kept 0 bases outside the gene matches. The length of the CDR3 is 11 residues. CDR3 in DNA: TGTGCCAGCGGGACAGGCTATGGCTACACCTTC. This sequence encodes CASGTGYGYTF.

The chain combines TRBV28 with TRBJ2-3; perhaps TRBD1 as D (5 bases). Germline V gene sequence: CDR1 MDHEN, CDR2 SYDVKM. The CDR3 covers 16 residues. V shed 6 bases and J shed 4 bases, with 20 bases lying between them. CDR3 protein: CASSPWDGRGADTQYF. The DNA for the CDR3 is TGTGCCAGCAGCCCATGGGATGGTAGGGGTGCAGATACGCAGTATTTT.

The chain couples TRBV2 to TRBJ2-1; 8 nucleotides align to TRBD2. V lost 7 bases, J lost 4 bases, and 3 bases stayed unmatched. This CDR3 has 13 amino acids. Germline V lookup: CDR1 SNHLY, CDR2 FYNNEI. The CDR3 nucleotides are TGTGCCAGCACGGGGGGGAGATACAATGAGCAGTTCTTC. Its protein product is CASTGGRYNEQFF.

The rearrangement links TRBV6-1 to TRBJ1-1, with 7 bases aligning to TRBD1. J lost 4 bases, V lost 6 bases, and 11 bases had no gene match. CDR1 and CDR2 (germline): MNHNS, SASEGT. This CDR3 region has 15 residues. CDR3 bases: TGTGCCAGCAGCCCAGGGCCAAACAGGGGCACTGAAGCTTTCTTT. Its protein product is CASSPGPNRGTEAFF.